These 10 T cell receptor beta chains were sequenced from one sample in a study of cytomegalovirus exposure and HLA in healthy donors. PCR involved 60 Vbeta and 13 Jbeta primers. Sequencing used immunoSEQ multiplex PCR; TCRdb keeps in-frame clones, though not all of them. Altogether roughly 120,000 clones are present, 15% being singletons, with the ten largest covering 1.5% to 2%. Specimen: PBMCs. The receptors were sampled from a woman younger than 30 in good health and CMV-seronegative.

There are a few counts of this clone. The chain uses TRBV27 and TRBJ1-2; no clear D. CDR1 is MNHEY and CDR2 is SMNVEV in the germline V gene (reference sequence). The CDR3 extends over 13 amino acids. V lost 0 bases and J 3 bases, leaving 5 bases between the germline ends. The CDR3 bases are TGTGCCAGCAGTTTATCGGGCTACTATGGCTACACCTTC. This translates into CASSLSGYYGYTF.

V usage is TRBV5-1 and J usage is TRBJ2-7, with 8 nucleotides matching TRBD1. The germline CDR1 and CDR2 sequences are SGHRS and YFSETQ. Trimming at V came to 5 bases and at J to 7 bases, leaving 14 bases not matched to a gene. CDR3 size: 15 residues. CDR3 loop: CASRQGQGAVGEQYF. CDR3 bases: TGCGCCAGCAGACAAGGACAGGGTGCTGTTGGGGAGCAGTACTTC.

There are a few counts of this clone. The chain couples TRBV27 to TRBJ2-1, with 9 bases lining up with TRBD1. The V gene's germline CDR1 is MNHEY and CDR2 SMNVEV (reference sequence). V shed 2 bases, J shed 5 bases, and the junction held 13 bases outside the gene matches. This CDR3 has 18 amino acids. CDR3 loop: CASSLSPGQGFINNEQFF. The CDR3 DNA reads TGTGCCAGCAGTTTAAGTCCGGGACAGGGATTTATTAACAATGAGCAGTTCTTC.

This chain connects TRBV28 to TRBJ2-7, with 9 bases aligning to TRBD2. Germline-derived CDR1 and CDR2 are MDHEN and SYDVKM. The CDR3 runs 16 residues. The J segment lost 4 bases and the V segment lost 5 bases, leaving 12 bases of the junction unmatched. CDR3 nucleotides: TGTGCCAGCAGTCAAGTCCGCGGGGGGGCCACGTACGAGCAGTACTTC. Its translation is CASSQVRGGATYEQYF.

In its sample, this clone was seen once. The V and J genes are TRBV7-6 and TRBJ2-1; 11 bases match TRBD2. The germline V gene encodes CDR1 SGHVS and CDR2 FNYEAQ. There are 15 residues in the CDR3. After removal of 2 bases from V and 9 bases from J, the junction contained 6 bases not matched to a gene. CDR3 sequence (DNA): TGTGCCAGCAGCTTAATTAGCGGGGGGGCCGGTGAGCAGTTCTTC. Protein sequence: CASSLISGGAGEQFF. Based on the CDR3 plus reference TRBV7-6 and TRBJ2-1, the full variable domain is GAGVSQSPRYKVTKRGQDVALRCDPISGHVSLYWYRQALGQGPEFLTYFNYEAQQDKSGLPNDRFSAERPEGSISTLTIQRTEQRDSAMYRCASSLISGGAGEQFFGPGTRLTVL.

The gene calls are TRBV7-9 and TRBJ2-7; tentatively, D is TRBD2 (6 bases). The CDR3 runs to 17 residues. V lost 5 bases to trimming and J lost 2 bases, with 22 bases between them. Germline V gives CDR1 SEHNR, CDR2 FQNEAQ (reference sequence). CDR3 in amino acids: CASSASSGDLNPYEQYF. The CDR3 region has the DNA TGTGCCAGCAGCGCCTCGTCGGGGGACCTTAATCCCTACGAGCAGTACTTC.

This chain uses TRBV5-7 with TRBJ1-4; no reliable D call. TRBV5-7 is identified as an open reading frame with a role that is uncertain. With 2 bases removed from V and 8 bases from J, the gap between germline ends came to 19 bases. The length of the CDR3 is 16 residues. CDR3 coding DNA: TGTGCCAGCAGCTTCCCTCGCCGGGTACGCCGAGAAAAACTGTTTTTT. As protein: CASSFPRRVRREKLFF.

In this sample, this clone turned up a few times. The chain joins TRBV7-6 to TRBJ2-7; D possibly corresponds to TRBD1 (5 bases). The CDR3 consists of 13 residues. Germline loops: CDR1 SGHVS, CDR2 FNYEAQ. Trimming removed 5 bases from V and 6 bases from J, with 14 bases in between. CDR3 nucleotides: TGTGCCAGCAGCCTAACACAGGTGGGCGAGCAGTACTTC. This encodes CASSLTQVGEQYF.

This clone was found a few times. V and J are TRBV6-1 and TRBJ2-7; TRBD2 aligns across 12 bases. Germline V gene sequence: CDR1 MNHNS, CDR2 SASEGT. V lost 5 bases and J lost 6; bases outside the gene matches: 5. This CDR3 has 14 residues. CDR3 bases: TGTGCCAGCAGTCTTCTAGCGGGAGGGCGCGAGCAGTACTTC. Translation: CASSLLAGGREQYF.

The rearrangement uses TRBV28 and TRBJ2-7; possible D gene TRBD2, 5 bases. Trimming removed 6 bases from V and 3 bases from J, with 18 bases in between. Germline CDR1 MDHEN, CDR2 SYDVKM. The CDR3 contains 15 residues. Here the CDR3 reads CASSLLDLGGYEQYF. CDR3 DNA sequence: TGTGCCAGCAGCCTCCTGGACTTAGGCGGCTACGAGCAGTACTTC. Full variable domain (outside the CDR3, taken from reference TRBV28 and TRBJ2-7): DVKVTQSSRYLVKRTGEKVFLECVQDMDHENMFWYRQDPGLGLRLIYFSYDVKMKEKGDIPEGYSVSREKKERFSLILESASTNQTSMYLCASSLLDLGGYEQYFGPGTRLTVT.